The rows below give T cell receptor beta chains drawn from one sample of a study of cytomegalovirus exposure and HLA in healthy donors. Only in-frame clones appear in the TCRdb table, and some are missing; sequencing was by immunoSEQ multiplex PCR. Among some 98,000 clones listed, around 70% were seen once. Sequenced: PBMCs. Receptors were obtained from a man aged 45 to 65 in good health and CMV-seronegative. Each CDR3 is given with its conserved first and last residue. The D gene is left open where the match is weak. The size field is filled for only some rows; it gives once, few, many or a size class.

j_call: TRBJ1-5; clone_size: many; v_call: TRBV5-6; d_call: NA; cdr3_nt: TGTGCCAGCAGCTTGCTCCGAGAGGGATGGAATCAGCCCCAGCATTTT; cdr3_aa: CASSLLREGWNQPQHF
j_call: TRBJ1-5; clone_size: NA; v_call: TRBV30; d_call: TRBD1; cdr3_nt: TGTGCCTGGAGCATAGGGGGACAGGCCTTTCAGCCCCAGCATTTT; cdr3_aa: CAWSIGGQAFQPQHF
j_call: TRBJ2-7; clone_size: NA; v_call: TRBV28; d_call: NA; cdr3_nt: TGTGCCAGCAGTTTAGAACTAGCCCGTGACGAGCAGTACTTC; cdr3_aa: CASSLELARDEQYF
j_call: TRBJ1-6; clone_size: NA; v_call: TRBV28; d_call: NA; cdr3_nt: TGTGCCAGCAGTCCAGCTCCCGCCGGGCTCCACTTT; cdr3_aa: CASSPAPAGLHF
j_call: TRBJ1-3; clone_size: once; v_call: TRBV7-9; d_call: NA; cdr3_nt: TGTGCCAGCAGCTCAGAGAGGGGGTTTGGAAACACCATATATTTT; cdr3_aa: CASSSERGFGNTIYF
j_call: TRBJ1-5; clone_size: NA; v_call: TRBV30; d_call: TRBD1; cdr3_nt: TGTGCCTGGAGCCGGGACAGTTCTCAGCCCCAGCATTTT; cdr3_aa: CAWSRDSSQPQHF
j_call: TRBJ1-1; clone_size: NA; v_call: TRBV6-1; d_call: TRBD1; cdr3_nt: TGTGCCAGCAGTAAGACAGGGAGGAACACTGAAGCTTTCTTT; cdr3_aa: CASSKTGRNTEAFF
j_call: TRBJ2-7; clone_size: NA; v_call: TRBV7-2; d_call: NA; cdr3_nt: TGTGCCAGCAGCCGAGGGGGGGCGAGATCGGGGGAGCAGTACTTC; cdr3_aa: CASSRGGARSGEQYF
j_call: TRBJ2-7; clone_size: NA; v_call: TRBV29-1; d_call: NA; cdr3_nt: TGCAGCGTTGAAGGGGCCTCGGGGTCGCCTATGGTCGAGCAGTACTTC; cdr3_aa: CSVEGASGSPMVEQYF
j_call: TRBJ2-7; clone_size: NA; v_call: TRBV5-4; d_call: NA; cdr3_nt: TGTGCCAGCAGCCTGAGCGACGAGCAGTACTTC; cdr3_aa: CASSLSDEQYF
j_call: TRBJ1-2; clone_size: NA; v_call: TRBV7-2; d_call: NA; cdr3_nt: TGTGCCAGCAGCCCTACAGGGACCCAGACTCCAAACTATGGCTACACCTTC; cdr3_aa: CASSPTGTQTPNYGYTF
j_call: TRBJ2-7; clone_size: NA; v_call: TRBV28; d_call: TRBD1; cdr3_nt: TGTGCCAGCAGTTGGGGACAGCCCAATCCCTACGAGCAGTACTTC; cdr3_aa: CASSWGQPNPYEQYF
j_call: TRBJ1-4; clone_size: NA; v_call: TRBV5-1; d_call: NA; cdr3_nt: TGCGCCAGCAGCGGCCGGGACACTGATGAAAAACTGTTTTTT; cdr3_aa: CASSGRDTDEKLFF
j_call: TRBJ2-3; clone_size: NA; v_call: TRBV7-9; d_call: NA; cdr3_nt: TGTGCCAGCAGCCTCCTAGTAGCAGGCACAGATACGCAGTATTTT; cdr3_aa: CASSLLVAGTDTQYF
j_call: TRBJ2-2; clone_size: NA; v_call: TRBV4-2; d_call: TRBD1; cdr3_nt: TGTGCCAGCAGTCCACCTACCGGGACAGCGAACACCGGGGAGCTGTTTTTT; cdr3_aa: CASSPPTGTANTGELFF
j_call: TRBJ1-3; clone_size: NA; v_call: TRBV27; d_call: TRBD1; cdr3_nt: TGTGCCAGCAGTCCCGGGACAGGATTCGAAGGGTTAAGAAACACCATATATTTT; cdr3_aa: CASSPGTGFEGLRNTIYF
j_call: TRBJ1-3; clone_size: few; v_call: TRBV6-1; d_call: NA; cdr3_nt: TGTGCCAGCAGGGAGTCAAGGGGATCTGGAAACACCATATATTTT; cdr3_aa: CASRESRGSGNTIYF
j_call: TRBJ2-5; clone_size: NA; v_call: TRBV4-2; d_call: NA; cdr3_nt: TGTGCCAGCAGCCAAGCGGCAGGGTATCCCCAAGAGACCCAGTACTTC; cdr3_aa: CASSQAAGYPQETQYF
j_call: TRBJ2-3; clone_size: NA; v_call: TRBV11-2; d_call: TRBD2; cdr3_nt: TGTGCCAGCAGTCGACCTAGCGGGAGGTTAGATACGCAGTATTTT; cdr3_aa: CASSRPSGRLDTQYF
j_call: TRBJ1-1; clone_size: NA; v_call: TRBV10-3; d_call: NA; cdr3_nt: TGTGCCATCGGGGTGGTTCAGGGTTTGAACACTGAAGCTTTCTTT; cdr3_aa: CAIGVVQGLNTEAFF
j_call: TRBJ2-3; clone_size: few; v_call: TRBV9; d_call: NA; cdr3_nt: TGTGCCAGCAGCGCGGGATGGGATACGCAGTATTTT; cdr3_aa: CASSAGWDTQYF
j_call: TRBJ1-1; clone_size: few; v_call: TRBV7-3; d_call: TRBD1; cdr3_nt: TGTGCCAGCAGCTTGACAGGGAGAAACACTGAAGCTTTCTTT; cdr3_aa: CASSLTGRNTEAFF